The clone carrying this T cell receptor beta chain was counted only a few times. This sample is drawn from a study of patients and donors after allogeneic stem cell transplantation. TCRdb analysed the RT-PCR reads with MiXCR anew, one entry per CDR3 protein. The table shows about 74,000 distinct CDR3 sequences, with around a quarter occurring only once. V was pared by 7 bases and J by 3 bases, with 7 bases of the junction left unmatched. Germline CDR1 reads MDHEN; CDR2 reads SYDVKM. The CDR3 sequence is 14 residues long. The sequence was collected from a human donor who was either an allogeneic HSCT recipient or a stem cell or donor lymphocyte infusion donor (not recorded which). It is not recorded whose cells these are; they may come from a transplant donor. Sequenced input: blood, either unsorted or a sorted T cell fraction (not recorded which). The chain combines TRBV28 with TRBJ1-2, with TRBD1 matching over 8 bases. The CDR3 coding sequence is TGTGCCAGCACCCGGACAGGGCGGGACTATGGCTACACCTTC. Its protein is CASTRTGRDYGYTF.